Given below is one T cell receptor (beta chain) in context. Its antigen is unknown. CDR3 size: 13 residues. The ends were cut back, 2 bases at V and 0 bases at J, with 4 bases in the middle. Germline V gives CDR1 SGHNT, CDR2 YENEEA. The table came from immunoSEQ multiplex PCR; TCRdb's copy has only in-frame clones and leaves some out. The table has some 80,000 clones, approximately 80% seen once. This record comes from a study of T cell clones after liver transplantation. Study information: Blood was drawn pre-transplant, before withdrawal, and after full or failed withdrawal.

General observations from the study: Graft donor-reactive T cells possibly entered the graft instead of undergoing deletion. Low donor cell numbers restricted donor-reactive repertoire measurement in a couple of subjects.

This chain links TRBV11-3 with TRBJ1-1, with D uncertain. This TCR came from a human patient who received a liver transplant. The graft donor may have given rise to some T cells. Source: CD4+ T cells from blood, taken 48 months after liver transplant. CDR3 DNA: TGTGCCAGCAGCTTAAGCGTGAACACTGAAGCTTTCTTT. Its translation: CASSLSVNTEAFF.